The subject of this entry is one TCR beta chain. Its matching antigen is unknown. Some clones are missing from TCRdb's copy, which holds only in-frame ones; the method was immunoSEQ multiplex PCR. The table records 70,000 to 95,000 clones, about 88% of them present only once. The germline CDR1 and CDR2 sequences are MNHNY and SVGAGI (reference sequence). CDR3 length: 15 residues. J gave up 1 base and V 7 bases, and 6 bases lay outside the gene matches. These data come from a study of T cell responses to AZD1222 COVID-19 vaccine. Study outcomes and limitations: A mostly white British donor set with more females was recruited, and clonal diversity was possibly underestimated. Just a handful of AZD1222 recipients were seropositive at baseline. Reports indicate that nearly half of spike-specific TCRs are directed at unmutated variant regions. Spike was spanned by vaccine-associated CD4 TCRs, with dominance at 160-218 and 743-854.

Sequenced here: peripheral blood, sampled 28 days after the second AZD1222 dose. V gene TRBV6-6 combines with J gene TRBJ1-5, with 8 bases that match TRBD1. This sequence was found in an adult who received the AZD1222 COVID-19 vaccine. CDR3 bases: TGTGCCAGCATTTCACAGGGGGGCAGCAATCAGCCCCAGCATTTT. It is translated as CASISQGGSNQPQHF.